A single sample gave rise to the 29 T cell receptor beta chains below, sequenced in a study of CD8+ T cells in alopecia areata. RNA was extracted and reverse transcribed into cDNA as the sequencing template. TCRdb's table, derived via immunoSEQ multiplex PCR, lists solely in-frame clones and lacks some. Of hundreds of thousands of clones in the sample, around three fifths were seen once. The material was CD4+ T cells sorted from blood, obtained at week 0. Receptors originate from a human donor with alopecia areata.

The V gene is TRBV5-4, the J gene TRBJ2-7; a weak D match, TRBD1 (6 bases). The CDR3 length is 13 residues. Germline lookup yields CDR1 SGHNT and CDR2 YYREEE (reference sequence). The V end was cut by 4 bases, the J end by 2 bases, with 10 bases between. CDR3 nucleotides: TGTGCCAGCAGCAAGAGGGACACCTACGAGCAGTACTTC. Its translation: CASSKRDTYEQYF.

This clone is medium-sized within its sample. The V gene is TRBV7-8, the J gene TRBJ2-4; D assignment may be TRBD1 or TRBD2 (7 bases each). The CDR3 has 17 residues. The germline V and J ends were trimmed by 5 bases and 2 bases, with 19 bases remaining between them. CDR1 and CDR2 from the germline V gene are SGHVS and FQNEAQ. Here the CDR3 reads CASSPRGGSRTKNIQYF. The CDR3 nucleotides read TGTGCCAGCAGCCCCAGGGGGGGAAGTCGGACCAAAAACATTCAGTACTTC. The whole variable domain, filled in from reference TRBV7-8 and TRBJ2-4, reads GAGVSQSPRYKVAKRGQDVALRCDPISGHVSLFWYQQALGQGPEFLTYFQNEAQLDKSGLPSDRFFAERPEGSVSTLKIQRTQQEDSAVYLCASSPRGGSRTKNIQYFGAGTRLSVL.

This clone was seen only a few times. The chain links TRBV7-9 to TRBJ1-2; TRBD1 aligns across 7 bases. V shed 1 base and J 4 bases; nucleotides not matched to a gene: 3. In germline, CDR1 is SEHNR, CDR2 FQNEAQ (reference sequence). The CDR3 has 14 residues. The DNA for the CDR3 is TGTGCCAGCAGCTTAGACGGGACAGCCTATGGCTACACCTTC. Protein sequence: CASSLDGTAYGYTF.

V and J are TRBV18 and TRBJ2-1, with 12 bases identical to TRBD2. This CDR3 has 16 amino acids. Trimming took 1 base from V and 8 from J; bases not matched to a gene: 6. Germline CDR1 reads KGHSH; CDR2 reads LQKENI. CDR3 residues: CASSPRLAGDVYEQFF. CDR3 in DNA: TGTGCCAGCTCACCACGACTAGCGGGGGATGTGTATGAGCAGTTCTTC.

This sequence joins TRBV5-6 and TRBJ1-2, with 7 bases aligning to TRBD1. This CDR3 is built from 16 residues. CDR1 and CDR2 from the germline V gene are SGHDT and YYEEEE. The junction had 9 bases not matched to a gene; V was cut back by 4 bases and J by 0 bases. CDR3 DNA sequence: TGTGCCAGCAGCCGACAGGGCCTGGGAGCTAACTATGGCTACACCTTC. Amino acids: CASSRQGLGANYGYTF.

The rearrangement uses TRBV9 and TRBJ1-5; TRBD1 agrees at 10 bases. The CDR3 loop spans 16 amino acids. J lost 0 bases, V lost 3 bases, and 3 bases had no gene match. CDR1 is SGDLS, CDR2 YYNGEE, per germline. The chain's CDR3 is CASSGGTGDSNQPQHF. Written as DNA, the CDR3 is TGTGCCAGCAGCGGGGGGACAGGGGATAGCAATCAGCCCCAGCATTTT.

The chain has TRBV2 and TRBJ2-7, with D possibly being TRBD1 (5 bases). CDR3 size: 13 residues. In germline, CDR1 is SNHLY, CDR2 FYNNEI. V lost 6 bases and J 3 bases, leaving 12 bases between the germline ends. The CDR3 DNA reads TGTGCCAGCAGCTTTGCCACAGGCTACGAGCAGTACTTC. Protein: CASSFATGYEQYF. Full variable domain (outside the CDR3, taken from reference TRBV2 and TRBJ2-7): EPEVTQTPSHQVTQMGQEVILRCVPISNHLYFYWYRQILGQKVEFLVSFYNNEISEKSEIFDDQFSVERPDGSNFTLKIRSTKLEDSAMYFCASSFATGYEQYFGPGTRLTVT.

This chain links TRBV9 with TRBJ2-7; 9 bases are shared with TRBD2. CDR1 is SGDLS and CDR2 is YYNGEE in the germline V gene. The CDR3 sequence is 16 residues long. J lost 4 bases, V lost 4 bases, and 12 bases had no gene match. The CDR3 region is CASSSRLVAGVYEQYF. The DNA of the CDR3 is TGTGCCAGCAGCTCCCGGTTGGTAGCGGGGGTGTACGAGCAGTACTTC.

The chain couples TRBV27 to TRBJ1-2; no definite D call. Trimming shortened V by 8 bases and J by 5 bases, and 18 bases separated the two germline ends. CDR1 is MNHEY and CDR2 is SMNVEV in the germline V gene (reference sequence). The CDR3 has 14 residues. As DNA, the CDR3 is TGTGCCAGCTCCCAAGGTCGCGGGGAGTATGGCTACACCTTC. This sequence encodes CASSQGRGEYGYTF.

The V gene is TRBV7-2, the J gene TRBJ2-1; the D is unclear. Germline V lookup: CDR1 SGHTA, CDR2 FQGNSA. Trimming cost V 5 bases and J 2 bases, with 13 bases left between them. CDR3 size: 15 residues. Here the CDR3 reads CASSARAQTYNEQFF. Written as DNA, the CDR3 is TGTGCCAGCAGCGCCCGGGCCCAAACCTACAATGAGCAGTTCTTC.

Concerning this clone itself: This specimen includes other DNA sequences encoding the same CDR3. V gene TRBV29-1 combines with J gene TRBJ2-7; D is possibly TRBD2 (6 bases). The length of the CDR3 is 13 residues. In germline, CDR1 is SQVTM, CDR2 ANQGSEA. Trimming stripped 6 bases from V and 0 bases from J, with 12 bases between. The CDR3 spells CSVGGRSSYEQYF. The CDR3 region has the DNA TGCAGCGTGGGGGGACGGAGCTCCTACGAGCAGTACTTC.

This clone came up once. The V call is TRBV4-1, the J call TRBJ1-4; D ambiguous. The CDR3 covers 14 residues. Germline loops: CDR1 MGHRA, CDR2 YSYEKL. Trimming took off 4 bases at V and 5 bases at J, with 11 bases between the two ends. CDR3 coding DNA: TGCGCCAGCAGCCCCCCGGGGAAAAATGAAAAACTGTTTTTT. As protein: CASSPPGKNEKLFF.

The V and J genes are TRBV5-1 and TRBJ2-7; TRBD2 is a possible D gene (5 bases). The CDR3 spans 16 residues. Germline loops: CDR1 SGHRS, CDR2 YFSETQ. V lost 0 bases to trimming and J lost 3 bases, with 16 bases between them. CDR3 nucleotide sequence: TGCGCCAGCAGCTTGGGACCCACCGGGGAAAACTACGAGCAGTACTTC. It translates to CASSLGPTGENYEQYF.

V gene TRBV29-1 combines with J gene TRBJ2-5; D possibly matches TRBD1 or TRBD2 (5 bases each). V dropped 8 bases and J dropped 4 bases, with 14 bases sitting between them. The CDR3 consists of 12 residues. Germline CDR1 and CDR2: SQVTM and ANQGSEA. CDR3 coding DNA: TGCAGCTCGCGAGGGGCGGGAGAGACCCAGTACTTC. Protein sequence: CSSRGAGETQYF.

This clone was counted ten times or more. This rearrangement joins TRBV2 to TRBJ1-4, with 10 bases that match TRBD1. The CDR3 loop spans 17 amino acids. The germline V gene encodes CDR1 SNHLY and CDR2 FYNNEI. Germline trimming cut 5 bases from V and 3 bases from J; bases unmatched to any gene: 9. In DNA form, the CDR3 reads TGTGCCAGCAGTATCTCGACAGGGGGCTCACCTAATGAAAAACTGTTTTTT. Translation gives CASSISTGGSPNEKLFF.

Only a few counts were recorded for this clone. The V call is TRBV7-3, the J call TRBJ1-2, with a weak D call TRBD1 (6 bases). Germline V gives CDR1 SGHTA, CDR2 FQGTGA. Deletions cut 5 bases from V and 4 bases from J, with 17 bases between. The CDR3 has 15 residues. The CDR3 DNA reads TGTGCCAGCAGCCCCGCAGGGGCGGAGGCCTATGGCTACACCTTC. Amino acids: CASSPAGAEAYGYTF.

The chain links TRBV5-1 to TRBJ2-7, with D possibly TRBD1 on 6 matching bases. CDR3 size: 13 residues. V was cut by 4 bases and J by 6 bases, with 14 bases left in between. Germline V gene sequence: CDR1 SGHRS, CDR2 YFSETQ. The CDR3 sequence: CASSQQQGLEQYF. In DNA, the CDR3 is TGCGCCAGCAGCCAACAGCAGGGGCTCGAGCAGTACTTC. Full variable domain (rest looked up from reference TRBV5-1 and TRBJ2-7): KAGVTQTPRYLIKTRGQQVTLSCSPISGHRSVSWYQQTPGQGLQFLFEYFSETQRNKGNFPGRFSGRQFSNSRSEMNVSTLELGDSALYLCASSQQQGLEQYFGPGTRLTVT.

The chain carries TRBV7-3 and TRBJ2-3, with D hard to call. Trimming pared 1 base from V and 0 bases from J, leaving 5 bases between. The CDR3 sequence is 14 residues long. Germline values: CDR1 SGHTA, CDR2 FQGTGA. CDR3 coding DNA: TGTGCCAGCAGCTTAATTCCGAGCACAGATACGCAGTATTTT. It yields the protein CASSLIPSTDTQYF.

This clone was found a few times. This rearrangement joins TRBV29-1 to TRBJ1-1; a weak D match, TRBD1 (5 bases). Germline values: CDR1 SQVTM, CDR2 ANQGSEA. V dropped 4 bases and J dropped 1 base, with 10 bases sitting between them. The CDR3 spans 13 residues. CDR3 DNA sequence: TGCAGCGTTGGGAGGGACGAGAACACTGAAGCTTTCTTT. Translating it yields CSVGRDENTEAFF.

The chain uses TRBV30 and TRBJ2-4; 7 bases are a match to TRBD1. This CDR3 comprises 13 residues. The J segment lost 5 bases and the V segment lost 5 bases, leaving 6 bases of the junction unmatched. Germline CDR1 and CDR2: GTSNPN and SVGIG (reference sequence). The CDR3, as DNA: TGTGCCTGGGAAAGAGGGACAGAAAACATTCAGTACTTC. It is translated as CAWERGTENIQYF.

CDR3 in DNA: TGTGCCTGGAATAGACAGGGGGCTTCCTACGAGCAGTACTTC. It yields the protein CAWNRQGASYEQYF. The chain has TRBV30 and TRBJ2-7; TRBD1 agrees at 10 bases. V was clipped by 4 bases and J by 1 base; unmatched bases: 4. The CDR3 contains 14 residues. The germline V gene encodes CDR1 GTSNPN and CDR2 SVGIG (reference sequence).

This clone occurred many times. The genes are TRBV9 and TRBJ1-2, with 10 bases that match TRBD1. Trimming at V came to 4 bases and at J to 6 bases, leaving 9 bases not matched to a gene. In germline, CDR1 is SGDLS, CDR2 YYNGEE. The CDR3 has 15 residues. CDR3 in DNA: TGTGCCAGCAGCCTTACCCCGGGACAGGGGCATGGCTACACCTTC. This gives the protein CASSLTPGQGHGYTF.

The chain couples TRBV20-1 to TRBJ2-7; either TRBD1 or TRBD2 may supply D (6 bases each). The CDR3 spans 9 residues. The germline V gene encodes CDR1 DFQATT and CDR2 SNEGSKA (reference sequence). The CDR3 sequence is CSARYRDFV. CDR3 DNA: TGCAGTGCTAGGTACAGGGACTTCGTG.

The V call is TRBV30, the J call TRBJ2-5; D not certain. Trimming pared 1 base from V and 5 bases from J, leaving 11 bases between. The germline CDR1 and CDR2 sequences are GTSNPN and SVGIG (reference sequence). The CDR3 spans 13 residues. The CDR3 region has the DNA TGTGCCTGGAGTGATTTCGGGTTGGAGACCCAGTACTTC. Its translation is CAWSDFGLETQYF.

The V and J genes are TRBV15 and TRBJ2-7, with D possibly being TRBD1 (6 bases). V was clipped by 1 base and J by 5 bases, with 15 bases between them. Germline V lookup: CDR1 LNHNV, CDR2 YYDKDF (reference sequence). This CDR3 region has 15 residues. The CDR3 sequence: CATSRGPGESNEQYF. The CDR3 DNA is TGTGCCACCAGCAGAGGCCCAGGGGAATCCAACGAGCAGTACTTC.

The chain recombines TRBV6-6 with TRBJ1-2, with 10 bases matching TRBD1. Germline trimming cut 0 bases from V and 5 bases from J; bases unmatched to any gene: 3. Germline CDR1 MNHNY, CDR2 SVGAGI (reference sequence). This CDR3 is built from 15 residues. CDR3 protein: CASSYSGTGVYGYTF. In DNA form, the CDR3 reads TGTGCCAGCAGTTACTCCGGGACAGGGGTGTATGGCTACACCTTC.

The chain employs TRBV29-1 and TRBJ2-1; 8 bases fit TRBD2. With V trimmed by 3 bases and J by 7 bases, 5 bases remained unmatched. CDR3 length equals 13 residues. Germline lookup yields CDR1 SQVTM and CDR2 ANQGSEA. CDR3 sequence reads: CSVDGTRRNEQFF. The CDR3, as DNA: TGCAGCGTTGATGGGACTAGGCGGAATGAGCAGTTCTTC.

The V call is TRBV2, the J call TRBJ2-7; weak D call: TRBD1 (6 bases). The CDR3 totals 13 residues. V was pared by 1 base and J by 6 bases, with 10 bases between. CDR1 SNHLY and CDR2 FYNNEI come from the germline V gene. CDR3 loop: CASSEDGRGEQYF. CDR3 DNA: TGTGCCAGCAGTGAAGATGGCAGGGGCGAGCAGTACTTC.

The J gene is TRBJ2-7, the V gene TRBV6-5; D remains ambiguous. Trimming removed 8 bases from V and 2 bases from J, with 13 bases in between. CDR3 length: 13 residues. The V gene's germline CDR1 is MNHEY and CDR2 SVGAGI. The CDR3 loop is CASARFPTYEQYF. The CDR3 DNA reads TGTGCCAGCGCCCGTTTCCCCACCTACGAGCAGTACTTC.